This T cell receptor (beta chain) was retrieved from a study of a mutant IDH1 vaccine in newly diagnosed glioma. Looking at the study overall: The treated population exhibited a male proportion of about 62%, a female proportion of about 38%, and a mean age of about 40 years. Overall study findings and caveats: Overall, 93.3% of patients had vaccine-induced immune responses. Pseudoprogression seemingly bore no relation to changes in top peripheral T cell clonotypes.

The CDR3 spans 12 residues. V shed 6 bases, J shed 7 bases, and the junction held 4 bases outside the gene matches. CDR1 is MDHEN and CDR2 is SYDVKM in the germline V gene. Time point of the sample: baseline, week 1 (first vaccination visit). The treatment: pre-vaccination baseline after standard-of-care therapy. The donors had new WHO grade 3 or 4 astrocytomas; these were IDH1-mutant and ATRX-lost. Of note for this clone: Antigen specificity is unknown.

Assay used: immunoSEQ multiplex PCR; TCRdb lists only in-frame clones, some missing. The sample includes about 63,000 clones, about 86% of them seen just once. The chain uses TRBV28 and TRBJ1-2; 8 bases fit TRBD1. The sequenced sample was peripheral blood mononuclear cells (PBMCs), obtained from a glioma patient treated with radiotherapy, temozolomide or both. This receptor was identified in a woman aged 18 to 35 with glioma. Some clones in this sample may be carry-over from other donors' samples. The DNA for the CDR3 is TGTGCCAGCAGGGCAACAGGGGGTGGCTACACCTTC. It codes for CASRATGGGYTF.